Listed below are T cell receptor beta chains from one sample, sequenced in a study of blood T cell repertoires in COVID-19. Assay: immunoSEQ multiplex PCR; the TCRdb copy retains only in-frame clones and omits some. The sample contains about 260,000 clones, more than 70% of which appear only once. What was sequenced was peripheral blood. Every receptor here comes from a woman between 50 and 59 years old with acute or convalescent COVID-19. Both conserved end residues are part of each CDR3. The D gene is left open where the match is weak. Some rows mark clone size as missing; the rest say once, few, many or name a class of expanded clone.

J: TRBJ1-3; V: TRBV6-4; size: -; D: TRBD1; CDR3: CASSDPQDRALHSGNTIYF; DNA: TGTGCCAGCAGTGACCCGCAGGACAGGGCCTTACACTCTGGAAACACCATATATTTT
J: TRBJ1-6; V: TRBV25-1; size: -; D: -; CDR3: CASSARGNSPLHF; DNA: TGTGCCAGCAGTGCCAGGGGAAATTCACCCCTCCACTTT
J: TRBJ1-4; V: TRBV4-2; size: -; D: TRBD1; CDR3: CASSQAGQESEKLFF; DNA: TGTGCCAGCAGCCAAGCGGGACAGGAAAGTGAAAAACTGTTTTTT
J: TRBJ2-7; V: TRBV30; size: -; D: -; CDR3: CAWSRGRPYEQYF; DNA: TGTGCCTGGAGCAGGGGGAGGCCCTACGAGCAGTACTTC
J: TRBJ2-7; V: TRBV28; size: -; D: TRBD2; CDR3: CASSFPGLEGEQYF; DNA: TGTGCCAGCAGTTTCCCAGGACTAGAAGGAGAGCAGTACTTC
J: TRBJ2-2; V: TRBV21-1; size: -; D: -; CDR3: CASSGLSGQRNTGELFF; DNA: TGTGCCAGCAGCGGACTGTCGGGACAGCGGAACACCGGGGAGCTGTTTTTT
J: TRBJ2-1; V: TRBV5-6; size: -; D: TRBD1; CDR3: CASSSVTGEVWNEQFF; DNA: TGTGCCAGCAGTTCAGTGACAGGGGAAGTCTGGAATGAGCAGTTCTTC
J: TRBJ2-2; V: TRBV11-3; size: -; D: TRBD1; CDR3: CASSLSTRDREDTGELFF; DNA: TGTGCCAGCAGCCTTTCTACCCGGGACAGGGAGGACACCGGGGAGCTGTTTTTT
J: TRBJ1-1; V: TRBV11-2; size: -; D: -; CDR3: CASSLDLYTEAFF; DNA: TGTGCCAGCAGCTTAGATCTCTACACTGAAGCTTTCTTT
J: TRBJ1-2; V: TRBV28; size: -; D: -; CDR3: CASSLYRDMFYGYTF; DNA: TGTGCCAGCAGTTTATACAGGGACATGTTCTATGGCTACACCTTC
J: TRBJ1-4; V: TRBV18; size: -; D: -; CDR3: CASSPLYGEASNEKLFF; DNA: TGTGCCAGCTCACCTTTATACGGGGAGGCCAGCAATGAAAAACTGTTTTTT
J: TRBJ2-7; V: TRBV3-1/TRBV3-2; size: -; D: -; CDR3: CASSQDRSEQYF; DNA: TGTGCCAGCAGCCAAGATAGAAGCGAGCAGTACTTC
J: TRBJ2-7; V: TRBV7-9; size: once; D: -; CDR3: CASSPRTILWEQYF; DNA: TGTGCCAGCAGCCCCCGGACTATTCTATGGGAGCAGTACTTC
J: TRBJ1-1; V: TRBV19; size: once; D: TRBD1; CDR3: CASSPSDRAGTEAFF; DNA: TGTGCCAGTAGCCCATCCGACAGGGCAGGAACTGAAGCTTTCTTT
J: TRBJ1-1; V: TRBV7-3; size: -; D: -; CDR3: CASSLSRAGSGTEAFF; DNA: TGTGCCAGCAGCTTGTCAAGAGCGGGTTCGGGCACTGAAGCTTTCTTT
J: TRBJ2-1; V: TRBV25-1; size: -; D: TRBD2; CDR3: CASSGTSGNSYNEQFF; DNA: TGTGCCAGCAGTGGGACTAGCGGGAACTCCTACAATGAGCAGTTCTTC
J: TRBJ2-3; V: TRBV10-3; size: -; D: -; CDR3: CAISESRGTDTQYF; DNA: TGTGCCATCAGTGAGTCGAGGGGCACAGATACGCAGTATTTT
J: TRBJ2-7; V: TRBV27; size: -; D: -; CDR3: CASSTPEALYEQYF; DNA: TGTGCCAGCAGTACCCCCGAGGCGCTCTACGAGCAGTACTTC
J: TRBJ2-7; V: TRBV15; size: -; D: -; CDR3: CATSNPRGGGSEQYF; DNA: TGTGCCACCAGCAACCCTCGTGGAGGGGGCTCCGAGCAGTACTTC
J: TRBJ2-3; V: TRBV12-1; size: once; D: -; CDR3: CASSCLAGVADTQYF; DNA: TGTGCCAGCAGCTGTCTAGCGGGAGTTGCGGATACGCAGTATTTT
J: TRBJ2-5; V: TRBV19; size: -; D: TRBD1; CDR3: CASRQQGKETQYF; DNA: TGTGCCAGTAGACAACAGGGGAAAGAGACCCAGTACTTC
J: TRBJ1-2; V: TRBV19; size: -; D: TRBD1; CDR3: CASSPDRGRLYGYTF; DNA: TGTGCCAGTAGTCCGGACAGGGGGCGCCTCTATGGCTACACCTTC
J: TRBJ1-1; V: TRBV30; size: once; D: -; CDR3: CAQQLGGLNTEAFF; DNA: TGTGCCCAACAACTAGGGGGACTGAACACTGAAGCTTTCTTT
J: TRBJ2-3; V: TRBV5-1; size: -; D: TRBD2; CDR3: CASSLDLAGPDTQYF; DNA: TGCGCCAGCAGCTTGGATCTAGCGGGGCCAGATACGCAGTATTTT
J: TRBJ1-4; V: TRBV5-8; size: -; D: TRBD1; CDR3: CASTPGQLNEKLFF; DNA: TGTGCCAGCACACCGGGACAGCTGAATGAAAAACTGTTTTTT
J: TRBJ2-1; V: TRBV5-1; size: once; D: -; CDR3: CASSLTPSSYNEQFF; DNA: TGCGCCAGCAGCTTGACTCCGAGCTCCTACAATGAGCAGTTCTTC
J: TRBJ2-3; V: TRBV19; size: -; D: -; CDR3: CASTDRAGASSTDTQYF; DNA: TGTGCCAGTACAGATCGCGCGGGTGCCTCTAGCACAGATACGCAGTATTTT
J: TRBJ1-4; V: TRBV9; size: -; D: TRBD1; CDR3: CASSVAFGTGEKLFF; DNA: TGTGCCAGCAGCGTAGCTTTTGGGACAGGGGAAAAACTGTTTTTT
J: TRBJ2-7; V: TRBV7-8; size: -; D: -; CDR3: CASSYLGGQTYEQYF; DNA: TGTGCCAGCAGCTACCTCGGGGGACAGACCTACGAGCAGTACTTC
J: TRBJ1-2; V: TRBV5-6; size: few; D: -; CDR3: CASSLDSLGYTF; DNA: TGTGCCAGCAGCTTGGACAGCCTTGGCTACACCTTC
J: TRBJ2-1; V: TRBV27; size: -; D: TRBD2; CDR3: CASSKTSGSSNNEQFF; DNA: TGTGCCAGCAGCAAAACTAGCGGGAGTAGTAACAATGAGCAGTTCTTC
J: TRBJ2-7; V: TRBV30; size: -; D: TRBD2; CDR3: CAWRNPPSGRGSYEQYF; DNA: TGTGCCTGGAGAAACCCACCAAGCGGGAGGGGGTCTTACGAGCAGTACTTC
J: TRBJ1-1; V: TRBV5-5; size: once; D: TRBD1; CDR3: CASREDRGTLNTEAFF; DNA: TGTGCCAGCAGGGAGGACAGGGGGACCCTGAACACTGAAGCTTTCTTT
J: TRBJ1-5; V: TRBV28; size: -; D: -; CDR3: CASRGGNQPQHF; DNA: TGTGCCAGCAGGGGGGGGAATCAGCCCCAGCATTTT
J: TRBJ2-3; V: TRBV10-3; size: -; D: TRBD2; CDR3: CAISVPIQLALSTDTQYF; DNA: TGTGCCATCAGTGTCCCGATTCAACTAGCGCTTAGCACAGATACGCAGTATTTT
J: TRBJ1-1; V: TRBV24-1; size: -; D: TRBD1; CDR3: CATSDRGQGNTEAFF; DNA: TGTGCCACCAGTGACCGGGGACAGGGGAACACTGAAGCTTTCTTT
J: TRBJ1-2; V: TRBV9; size: -; D: TRBD1; CDR3: CASSYPGQGVIYGYTF; DNA: TGTGCCAGCAGCTACCCGGGACAGGGAGTCATCTATGGCTACACCTTC
J: TRBJ2-7; V: TRBV28; size: -; D: -; CDR3: CASSPPGYHPYEQYF; DNA: TGTGCCAGCAGTCCACCAGGATACCACCCCTACGAGCAGTACTTC
J: TRBJ2-1; V: TRBV11-2; size: -; D: -; CDR3: CASSQLLRDKNEQFF; DNA: TGTGCCAGCAGCCAGCTTCTCCGGGACAAAAATGAGCAGTTCTTC
J: TRBJ2-1; V: TRBV6-5; size: -; D: -; CDR3: CASSYSTGESYNEQFF; DNA: TGTGCCAGCAGTTACTCGACGGGAGAATCCTACAATGAGCAGTTCTTC